A single sample is the source of the 29 T cell receptor beta chains below, sequenced in a study of cytomegalovirus exposure and HLA in healthy donors. PCR employed 60 Vbeta and 13 Jbeta primers. Data came from immunoSEQ multiplex PCR; TCRdb stores just in-frame clones and leaves some out. The sample records about 140,000 clones, roughly three quarters being singletons. The specimen sequenced was PBMCs. The receptor set was obtained from a man in his late teens or twenties in good health and CMV-seronegative.

This chain joins TRBV30 and TRBJ1-2; 7 bases are shared with TRBD1. V lost 0 bases, J lost 5 bases, and 6 bases stayed unmatched. This CDR3 contains 14 residues. Germline V gives CDR1 GTSNPN, CDR2 SVGIG (reference sequence). The CDR3 coding sequence is TGTGCCTGGAGTGTAAGGGACAGTTTTTATGGCTACACCTTC. This codes for CAWSVRDSFYGYTF.

The V call is TRBV5-6, the J call TRBJ2-2; no clear D gene. V was trimmed by 1 base and J by 5 bases, leaving 6 bases between them. The CDR3 is 13 residues long. Per the germline V gene, CDR1 is SGHDT and CDR2 is YYEEEE. CDR3 region: CASSLFLTGELFF. CDR3 in DNA: TGTGCCAGCAGCTTGTTTCTAACCGGGGAGCTGTTTTTT.

On this clone itself: An end of the junction does not agree with germline; a read error may underlie this. The V and J genes are TRBV7-9 and TRBJ1-1; D not certain. In germline, CDR1 is SEHNR, CDR2 FQNEAQ (reference sequence). The CDR3 contains 15 residues. The CDR3 region is CSSSLENRPSAEAFF. The CDR3 DNA sequence: TGTTCCAGCAGCTTAGAGAACCGCCCTAGTGCTGAAGCTTTCTTT.

This clone appeared a single time. The J gene is TRBJ2-2, the V gene TRBV4-3; the match to TRBD1 covers 8 bases. The CDR3 sequence is 16 residues long. Germline V gene sequence: CDR1 LGHNA, CDR2 YSLEER. Trimming took 1 base from V and 4 from J; bases not matched to a gene: 5. CDR3 nucleotides: TGCGCCAGCAGCCAAGTGGGCAGGGGGCTCACCGGGGAGCTGTTTTTT. Its protein is CASSQVGRGLTGELFF.

The V gene is TRBV4-3, the J gene TRBJ2-7; D unclear. The V end lost 0 bases, the J end lost 4 bases, and 7 bases lay between the germline ends. The CDR3 runs 13 residues. Germline lookup yields CDR1 LGHNA and CDR2 YSLEER. As DNA, the CDR3 is TGCGCCAGCAGCCAAGATCTAGGTTACGAGCAGTACTTC. It encodes CASSQDLGYEQYF.

The chain joins TRBV29-1 to TRBJ1-4, with 8 bases fitting TRBD1. The CDR3 extends over 15 amino acids. Germline values: CDR1 SQVTM, CDR2 ANQGSEA. V was clipped by 6 bases and J by 2 bases; unmatched bases: 8. CDR3 region: CSVGPTGATNEKLFF. CDR3 DNA: TGCAGCGTGGGACCGACAGGGGCGACTAATGAAAAACTGTTTTTT.

This rearrangement joins TRBV14 to TRBJ1-3; 8 bases map to TRBD1. This CDR3 is 16 amino acids long. Germline V gene data show CDR1 as SGHDN and CDR2 as FVKESK. V was clipped by 4 bases and J by 0 bases; unmatched bases: 5. The CDR3 reads CASSLGQGLSGNTIYF. Here the CDR3 DNA reads TGTGCCAGCAGCCTCGGACAGGGACTCTCTGGAAACACCATATATTTT.

The DNA of the CDR3 is TGTGCCAGCAGCTCCCTGGCGGGGAACACTGAAGCTTTCTTT. This sequence encodes CASSSLAGNTEAFF. V gene TRBV7-9 combines with J gene TRBJ1-1; the D is unclear. The ends were cut back, 4 bases at V and 1 base at J, with 10 bases in the middle. This CDR3 contains 14 residues. Germline loops: CDR1 SEHNR, CDR2 FQNEAQ (reference sequence).

The gene calls are TRBV4-1 and TRBJ2-2; 7 bases line up with TRBD2. V gave up 0 bases and J gave up 1 base; unmatched junction bases: 8. The CDR3 extends over 18 amino acids. Germline values: CDR1 MGHRA, CDR2 YSYEKL. As DNA, the CDR3 is TGCGCCAGCAGCCAAGAAGGATGGGCGGGGGAGAACACCGGGGAGCTGTTTTTT. Its translation is CASSQEGWAGENTGELFF.

The chain is built from TRBV5-5 and TRBJ1-2; TRBD1 matches 9 bases. The CDR3 runs to 13 residues. Trimming cost V 5 bases and J 2 bases; bases outside gene matches: 1. Germline loops: CDR1 SGHKS, CDR2 YYEKEE (reference sequence). CDR3 residues: CASRTGGNYGYTF. The CDR3 DNA reads as TGTGCCAGCAGAACAGGGGGCAACTATGGCTACACCTTC.

The rearrangement links TRBV15 to TRBJ2-7, with D maybe TRBD1 (5 bases). This CDR3 is built from 14 residues. Germline lookup yields CDR1 LNHNV and CDR2 YYDKDF (reference sequence). V gave up 1 base and J gave up 2 bases, with 9 bases separating them. The CDR3: CATSRARQTYEQYF. The DNA for the CDR3 is TGTGCCACCAGCAGAGCCCGACAGACCTACGAGCAGTACTTC.

This chain joins TRBV5-6 and TRBJ2-3; the D gene is possibly TRBD2 (5 bases). V lost 1 base, J lost 3 bases, and 6 bases lay in between. The CDR3 covers 13 residues. Germline V gene data show CDR1 as SGHDT and CDR2 as YYEEEE. In DNA form, the CDR3 reads TGTGCCAGCAGCTTGCCGGGGACAGATACGCAGTATTTT. This codes for CASSLPGTDTQYF.

This sequence joins TRBV6-5 and TRBJ1-2, with a possible D match to TRBD1 (6 bases). The CDR3 is 14 residues long. Trimming left V 6 bases short and J 5 bases short, with 16 bases between. Germline V gene data show CDR1 as MNHEY and CDR2 as SVGAGI. The CDR3 here is CASSYGQGGYGYTF. CDR3 sequence (DNA): TGTGCCAGCAGCTACGGACAAGGGGGATATGGCTACACCTTC.

The chain recombines TRBV5-6 with TRBJ1-1, with D unclear. Deletions cut 5 bases from V and 5 bases from J, with 13 bases between. The CDR3 is 13 amino acids. CDR1 SGHDT and CDR2 YYEEEE come from the germline V gene. CDR3: CASREPGGTEAFF. The CDR3 region has the DNA TGTGCCAGCAGAGAGCCCGGAGGTACTGAAGCTTTCTTT.

V and J are TRBV18 and TRBJ2-2; the match to TRBD1 covers 8 bases. The ends lost 4 bases at V and 4 bases at J; junction bases unmatched: 8. CDR3 length equals 16 residues. Germline CDR1 and CDR2: KGHSH and LQKENI. The CDR3 DNA reads TGTGCCAGCTCACAGCCCGGGACAGGAGCCACCGGGGAGCTGTTTTTT. It encodes CASSQPGTGATGELFF.

For the CDR3, the DNA is TGTGCCATCAGTGAGGCGAGGGGGGGGAATGAGCAGTTCTTC. Translation: CAISEARGGNEQFF. The chain combines TRBV10-3 with TRBJ2-1, with D possibly TRBD2 on 7 matching bases. CDR3 length equals 14 residues. The V end lost 2 bases, the J end lost 7 bases, and 12 bases lay between the germline ends. Germline-derived CDR1 and CDR2 are ENHRY and SYGVKD.

V gene TRBV4-2 combines with J gene TRBJ1-2; D not certain. Trimming shortened V by 4 bases and J by 1 base, and 13 bases separated the two germline ends. CDR3 length: 15 amino acids. Germline lookup yields CDR1 LGHNA and CDR2 YNFKEQ. CDR3 nucleotide sequence: TGTGCCAGCAGCCCCCCGGGTCGACTTAACTATGGCTACACCTTC. It specifies CASSPPGRLNYGYTF.

This chain uses TRBV19 with TRBJ1-2; D gene uncertain. Between the trimmed V and J ends, which lost 3 bases and 2 bases, there was a span of 10 bases. Germline assignment: CDR1 LNHDA and CDR2 SQIVND (reference sequence). The CDR3 consists of 14 residues. Here the CDR3 DNA reads TGTGCCAGTAGTATTTCTGGGCCCAACTATGGCTACACCTTC. Amino acids: CASSISGPNYGYTF.

The genes are TRBV5-1 and TRBJ2-7, with D perhaps TRBD1 (6 bases). V was clipped by 0 bases and J by 3 bases, with 10 bases between them. The germline V gene has CDR1 SGHRS and CDR2 YFSETQ. The CDR3 covers 14 residues. CDR3 bases: TGCGCCAGCAGCTTGGGGACAGACGTCTACGAGCAGTACTTC. Translated, it gives CASSLGTDVYEQYF.

The chain joins TRBV4-1 to TRBJ2-3; 11 nucleotides match TRBD1. Germline V CDR1 and CDR2: MGHRA, YSYEKL. The V segment lost 4 bases and the J segment 3 bases; nucleotides outside the gene matches: 21. CDR3 length equals 21 residues. The CDR3 DNA sequence: TGCGCCAGCAGCCCGAGTTTAGGGGGGGGGACAGGGGGTTTAATAACAGATACGCAGTATTTT. This translates into CASSPSLGGGTGGLITDTQYF.

This clone was seen a few times. This rearrangement joins TRBV5-1 to TRBJ1-1; D remains unclear. CDR3 size: 13 residues. The germline gives CDR1 SGHRS, CDR2 YFSETQ. The V gene lost 1 base and the J gene lost 0 bases, with 4 bases spanning the gap. Written as DNA, the CDR3 is TGCGCCAGCAGCTTGTTTATGAACACTGAAGCTTTCTTT. Translating gives CASSLFMNTEAFF.

The chain joins TRBV2 to TRBJ2-5; a possible D gene is TRBD2 (5 bases). This CDR3 is built from 13 residues. Germline lookup yields CDR1 SNHLY and CDR2 FYNNEI. Trimming shortened V by 7 bases and J by 10 bases, and 19 bases separated the two germline ends. This CDR3 is CASNDPVMEDQYF. CDR3 DNA sequence: TGTGCCAGCAATGATCCGGTAATGGAGGACCAGTACTTC.

In its sample, this clone was seen a few times. The rearrangement joins TRBV4-3 to TRBJ1-3; D may be TRBD1 (5 bases). The V gene lost 4 bases and the J gene lost 2 bases, with 6 bases spanning the gap. CDR1 and CDR2 from the germline V gene are LGHNA and YSLEER. The CDR3 is 13 amino acids. The chain's CDR3 is CASSPGPGNTIYF. The CDR3 DNA is TGCGCCAGCAGCCCAGGGCCTGGAAACACCATATATTTT.

The chain recombines TRBV5-1 with TRBJ2-5; D is undetermined. Between the trimmed V and J ends, which lost 2 bases and 5 bases, there was a span of 10 bases. The CDR3 is 13 amino acids. Germline CDR1 reads SGHRS; CDR2 reads YFSETQ. The CDR3 sequence is CASSLDFRETQYF. DNA of the CDR3: TGCGCCAGCAGCTTAGACTTTCGGGAGACCCAGTACTTC.

Worth noting for this clone: An end of the junction differs from the germline gene, which may be a read error. The chain has TRBV7-7 and TRBJ2-5; the match to TRBD1 covers 10 bases. The CDR3 is made up of 15 amino acids. Germline lookup yields CDR1 SSHAT and CDR2 FNYEAQ (reference sequence). CDR3 DNA: TGTGCTAGCAGCAAGGGACAGGGGCGGGAAGAGACCCAGTACTTC. Its protein is CASSKGQGREETQYF.

This clone was found a few times. The chain carries TRBV2 and TRBJ1-5; TRBD1 agrees at 9 bases. Losses at the gene ends were 6 bases for V and 5 bases for J; bases not matched to a gene: 8. Germline values: CDR1 SNHLY, CDR2 FYNNEI. The CDR3 consists of 15 residues. The CDR3 sequence is CASSGQGRGDQPQHF. CDR3 DNA sequence: TGTGCCAGCAGCGGACAGGGGCGCGGGGATCAGCCCCAGCATTTT.

V gene TRBV25-1 combines with J gene TRBJ2-2; TRBD2 might be the D (5 bases). The length of the CDR3 is 15 residues. Looked up from germline, CDR1 is MGHDK and CDR2 is SYGVNS. V lost 4 bases and J lost 0, with 9 bases in between. The CDR3 region is CASSGYGTNTGELFF. The CDR3 coding sequence is TGTGCCAGCAGTGGATACGGGACGAACACCGGGGAGCTGTTTTTT.

A few counts support this clone. The chain carries TRBV10-3 and TRBJ2-7; 8 positions match TRBD1. The length of the CDR3 is 14 residues. Germline assignment: CDR1 ENHRY and CDR2 SYGVKD. Trimming at V came to 11 bases and at J to 0 bases, leaving 9 bases not matched to a gene. CDR3 coding DNA: TGTGCCGCCCAGGGGGCGGACTCCTCCTACGAGCAGTACTTC. Translating gives CAAQGADSSYEQYF.

V and J are TRBV9 and TRBJ2-5; 9 nucleotides align to TRBD1. From germline, CDR1 is SGDLS and CDR2 YYNGEE. This CDR3 comprises 18 residues. V lost 4 bases and J lost 5; bases outside the gene matches: 18. The CDR3 region has the DNA TGTGCCAGCAGCCCCACCATAGGAGGGACAGGGATCATCGAGACCCAGTACTTC. Translated, it gives CASSPTIGGTGIIETQYF.